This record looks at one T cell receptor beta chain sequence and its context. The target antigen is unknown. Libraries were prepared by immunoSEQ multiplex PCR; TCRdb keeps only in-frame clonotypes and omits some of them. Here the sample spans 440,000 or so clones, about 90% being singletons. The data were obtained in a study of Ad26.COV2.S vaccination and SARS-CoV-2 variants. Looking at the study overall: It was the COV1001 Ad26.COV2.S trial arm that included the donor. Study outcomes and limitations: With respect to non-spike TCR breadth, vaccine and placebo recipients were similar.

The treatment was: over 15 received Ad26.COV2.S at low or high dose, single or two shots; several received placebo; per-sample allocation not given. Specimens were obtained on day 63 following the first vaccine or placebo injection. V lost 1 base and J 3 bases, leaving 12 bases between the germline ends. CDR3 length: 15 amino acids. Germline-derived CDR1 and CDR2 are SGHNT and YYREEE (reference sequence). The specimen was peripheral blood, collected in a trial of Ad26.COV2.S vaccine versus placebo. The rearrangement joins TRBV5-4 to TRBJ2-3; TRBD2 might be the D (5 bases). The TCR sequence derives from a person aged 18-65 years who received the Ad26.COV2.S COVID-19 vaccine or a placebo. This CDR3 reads CASSLLPSGTDTQYF. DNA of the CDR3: TGTGCCAGCAGCTTGCTGCCCAGCGGAACAGATACGCAGTATTTT.